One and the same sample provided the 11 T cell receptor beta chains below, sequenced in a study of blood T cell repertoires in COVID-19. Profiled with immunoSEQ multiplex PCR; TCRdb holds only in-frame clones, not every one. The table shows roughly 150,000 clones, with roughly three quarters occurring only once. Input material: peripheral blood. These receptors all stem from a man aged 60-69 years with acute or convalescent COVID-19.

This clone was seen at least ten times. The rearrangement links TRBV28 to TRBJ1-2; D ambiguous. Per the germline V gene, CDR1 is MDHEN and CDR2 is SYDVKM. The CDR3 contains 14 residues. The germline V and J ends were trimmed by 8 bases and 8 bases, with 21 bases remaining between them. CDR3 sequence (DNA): TGTGCCAGCCTGACCCCACGCGCAAGGAGGGGCTACACCTTC. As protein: CASLTPRARRGYTF.

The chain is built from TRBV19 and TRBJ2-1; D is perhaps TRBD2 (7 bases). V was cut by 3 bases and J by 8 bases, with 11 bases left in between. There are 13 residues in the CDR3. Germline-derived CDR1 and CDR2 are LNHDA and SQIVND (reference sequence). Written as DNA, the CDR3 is TGTGCCAGTAGTATTTGGGGGGGCGATGAGCAGTTCTTC. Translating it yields CASSIWGGDEQFF.

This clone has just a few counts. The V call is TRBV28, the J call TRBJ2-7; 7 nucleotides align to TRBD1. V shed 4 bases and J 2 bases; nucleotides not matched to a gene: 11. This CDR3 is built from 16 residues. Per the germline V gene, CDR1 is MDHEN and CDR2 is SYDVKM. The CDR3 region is CASSSPTGTVTYEQYF. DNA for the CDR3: TGTGCCAGCAGTTCCCCCACCGGGACAGTGACCTACGAGCAGTACTTC.

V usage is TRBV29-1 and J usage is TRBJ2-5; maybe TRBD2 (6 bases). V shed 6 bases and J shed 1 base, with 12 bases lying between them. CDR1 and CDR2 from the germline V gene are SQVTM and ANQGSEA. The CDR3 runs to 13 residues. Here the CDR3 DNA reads TGCAGCGTCGCGGGACGGCTCCAAGAGACCCAGTACTTC. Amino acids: CSVAGRLQETQYF.

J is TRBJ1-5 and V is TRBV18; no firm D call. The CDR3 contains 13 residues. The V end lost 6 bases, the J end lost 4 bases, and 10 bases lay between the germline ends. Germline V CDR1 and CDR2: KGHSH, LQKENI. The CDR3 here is CASSEGFNQPQHF. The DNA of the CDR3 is TGTGCCAGCTCGGAGGGTTTTAATCAGCCCCAGCATTTT.

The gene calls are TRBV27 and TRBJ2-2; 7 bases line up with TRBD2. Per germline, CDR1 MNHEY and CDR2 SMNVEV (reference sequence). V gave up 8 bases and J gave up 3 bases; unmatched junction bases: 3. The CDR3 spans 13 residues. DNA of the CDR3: TGTGCCAGCGGGAGGGGCCACACCGGGGAGCTGTTTTTT. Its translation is CASGRGHTGELFF.

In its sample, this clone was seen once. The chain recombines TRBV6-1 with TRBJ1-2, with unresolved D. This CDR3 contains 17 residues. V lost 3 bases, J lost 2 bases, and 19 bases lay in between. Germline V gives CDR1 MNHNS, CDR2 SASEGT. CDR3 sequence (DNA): TGTGCCAGCAGTGAGATCCGCTTAGGTCAGGCGAACTATGGCTACACCTTC. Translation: CASSEIRLGQANYGYTF.

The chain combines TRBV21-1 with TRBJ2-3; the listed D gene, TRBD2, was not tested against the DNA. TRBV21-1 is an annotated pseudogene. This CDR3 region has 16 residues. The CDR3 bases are TGTGCCAGCAGCATCAACGGGACTTCTTTCGGGGATACGCAGTATTTT. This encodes CASSINGTSFGDTQYF.

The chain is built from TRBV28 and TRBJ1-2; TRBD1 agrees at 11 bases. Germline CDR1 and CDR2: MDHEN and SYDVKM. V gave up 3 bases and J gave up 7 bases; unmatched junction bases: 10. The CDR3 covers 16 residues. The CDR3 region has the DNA TGTGCCAGCAGTTTTTTCGGACAGGGGGCGCTTGGTGGCTACACCTTC. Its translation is CASSFFGQGALGGYTF.

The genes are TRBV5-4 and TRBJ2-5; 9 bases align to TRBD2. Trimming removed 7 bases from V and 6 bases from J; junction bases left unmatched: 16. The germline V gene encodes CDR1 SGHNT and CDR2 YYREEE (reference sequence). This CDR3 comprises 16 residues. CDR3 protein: CASGLGRTSERKTQYF. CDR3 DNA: TGTGCCAGCGGTCTCGGTAGGACTAGCGAGAGAAAGACCCAGTACTTC.

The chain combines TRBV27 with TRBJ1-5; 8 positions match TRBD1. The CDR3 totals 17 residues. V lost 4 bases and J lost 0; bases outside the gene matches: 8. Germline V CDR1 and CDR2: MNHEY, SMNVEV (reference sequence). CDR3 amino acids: CASSSRTGPNSNQPQHF. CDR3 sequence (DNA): TGTGCCAGCAGTTCTCGGACAGGGCCTAATAGCAATCAGCCCCAGCATTTT.